These T cell receptor beta chains were read from a single sample in a study of T cells in Graves' hyperthyroidism and ophthalmopathy. TCRdb processed the multiplex PCR reads anew with MiXCR; each CDR3 protein has one entry. The sample consists of 300,000 or so distinct CDR3 sequences, roughly 15% of them appearing once. The source material was blood. The receptors come from a man aged 25-45 years with Graves' hyperthyroidism. CDR3s include the opening cysteine and the closing phenylalanine or tryptophan. A D gene is named only where the DNA matches it firmly. Clone size is stated in some rows and not others, as once, few, many or a class when expanded.

clone_size,v_call,j_call,d_call,cdr3_aa,cdr3_nt
many,TRBV24-1,TRBJ2-3,-,CATSDLADTQYF,TGTGCCACCAGTGATTTGGCAGATACGCAGTATTTT
many,TRBV6-1,TRBJ1-2,-,CASTLAANYGYTF,TGTGCCAGCACCCTGGCCGCTAACTATGGCTACACCTTC
-,TRBV25-1,TRBJ2-1,-,CASSEVVSYNEQFF,TGTGCCAGCAGTGAGGTTGTATCCTACAATGAGCAGTTCTTC
-,TRBV3-1,TRBJ1-1,TRBD1,CASRGAPGQEAFF,TGTGCCAGCAGGGGAGCCCCGGGACAGGAAGCTTTCTTT
many,TRBV27,TRBJ2-1,TRBD1,CASGLWTGGDNEQFF,TGTGCCAGCGGGCTTTGGACAGGTGGGGACAATGAGCAGTTCTTC
few,TRBV5-1,TRBJ2-1,TRBD2,CASSRAPRDYSYNEQFF,TGCGCCAGCAGCCGAGCACCCAGGGACTATTCCTACAATGAGCAGTTCTTC
-,TRBV29-1,TRBJ2-7,-,CSVVLAYEQYF,TGCAGCGTTGTACTAGCCTACGAGCAGTACTTC
-,TRBV20-1,TRBJ2-1,TRBD2,CSARGLARYGEQFF,TGCAGTGCTAGGGGACTAGCGAGATACGGTGAGCAGTTCTTC
many,TRBV6-5,TRBJ2-3,-,CASSYGVGEKQGGSTDTQYF,TGTGCCAGCAGTTACGGAGTGGGGGAGAAACAGGGAGGAAGCACAGATACGCAGTATTTT
-,TRBV10-3,TRBJ1-6,TRBD1,CAISPSGQGDSPLHF,TGTGCCATCAGTCCATCGGGACAGGGGGATTCACCCCTCCACTTT
many,TRBV27,TRBJ2-7,TRBD1,CASRGTGMREQYF,TGTGCCAGCAGAGGGACAGGGATGAGGGAGCAGTACTTC
many,TRBV3-1,TRBJ2-7,TRBD1,CASSLGTGGFNEQYF,TGTGCCAGCAGCTTGGGGACAGGGGGCTTCAACGAGCAGTACTTC
many,TRBV20-1,TRBJ2-7,-,CSARGAANPSYEQYF,TGCAGTGCTAGAGGAGCGGCTAATCCCTCCTACGAGCAGTACTTC
many,TRBV2,TRBJ2-3,TRBD2,CASSDLAATDTQYF,TGTGCCAGCAGTGACCTAGCGGCCACAGATACGCAGTATTTT
many,TRBV6-1,TRBJ1-1,TRBD1,CASMKDRGLTEAFF,TGTGCCAGCATGAAAGACAGGGGGTTGACTGAAGCTTTCTTT
-,TRBV18,TRBJ2-5,-,CASSPFEGKETQYF,TGTGCCAGCTCACCATTCGAGGGGAAAGAGACCCAGTACTTC
many,TRBV6-1,TRBJ2-5,-,CASSSTYNAEGTQYF,TGTGCCAGCTCCTCGACCTACAATGCCGAGGGCACCCAGTACTTC
many,TRBV20-1,TRBJ1-1,-,CSASDGAPETEAFF,TGCAGTGCTAGTGACGGGGCGCCGGAGACTGAAGCTTTCTTT
many,TRBV12-3/TRBV12-4,TRBJ2-2,-,CASSLAGPTGELFF,TGTGCCAGCAGTTTAGCGGGACCCACCGGGGAGCTGTTTTTT
many,TRBV18,TRBJ2-7,-,CASSPNGVPYEQYF,TGTGCCAGCTCACCAAACGGAGTCCCCTACGAGCAGTACTTC
many,TRBV2,TRBJ2-5,-,CASSKSAGLETQYF,TGTGCCAGCAGTAAGAGCGCAGGCTTAGAGACCCAGTACTTC
many,TRBV18,TRBJ2-1,-,CASSPPMGYNEQFF,TGTGCCAGCTCACCACCCATGGGATACAATGAGCAGTTCTTC
few,TRBV11-2,TRBJ1-2,-,CASSLDSGAAGYTF,TGTGCCAGCAGCTTAGACTCCGGGGCGGCTGGCTACACCTTC
many,TRBV28,TRBJ1-1,TRBD1,CASPSMDRAAFF,TGTGCCAGCCCGTCCATGGACAGGGCGGCTTTCTTT
many,TRBV12-3/TRBV12-4,TRBJ2-7,TRBD1,CASKDRAYEQYF,TGTGCCAGCAAAGACAGGGCCTACGAGCAGTACTTC